One sample yielded the 15 T cell receptor beta chains listed below, sequenced in a study of blood T cell repertoires in COVID-19. The method was immunoSEQ multiplex PCR; TCRdb's version includes in-frame clones alone and lacks a portion of them. The sample includes more than 150,000 clones, 81% of them seen just once. The sequenced sample was peripheral blood. The receptor set was obtained from a woman aged 80 or older with COVID-19, enrolled during active disease.

The chain carries TRBV28 and TRBJ1-1; maybe TRBD1 (5 bases). The V gene lost 5 bases and the J gene lost 0 bases, with 7 bases spanning the gap. Per the germline V gene, CDR1 is MDHEN and CDR2 is SYDVKM. The CDR3 contains 13 residues. The CDR3 bases are TGTGCCAGCAGTAGACAGTTGAACACTGAAGCTTTCTTT. It is translated as CASSRQLNTEAFF.

Only a few counts were recorded for this clone. The chain combines TRBV7-9 with TRBJ2-1; 8 nucleotides agree with TRBD2. Losses at the gene ends were 7 bases for V and 6 bases for J; bases not matched to a gene: 5. The germline CDR1 and CDR2 sequences are SEHNR and FQNEAQ (reference sequence). The CDR3 is made up of 13 amino acids. The CDR3 spells CASKSGGRNEQFF. DNA of the CDR3: TGTGCCAGCAAGTCGGGAGGGCGCAATGAGCAGTTCTTC.

This clone was seen once. The V gene is TRBV4-1, the J gene TRBJ2-2; D is possibly TRBD2 (6 bases). Germline assignment: CDR1 MGHRA and CDR2 YSYEKL. The CDR3 sequence is 16 residues long. The V end was cut by 1 base, the J end by 5 bases, with 14 bases between. CDR3 nucleotide sequence: TGCGCCAGCAGCCAAGGGCGGGACTCCGAGACCGGGGAGCTGTTTTTT. This codes for CASSQGRDSETGELFF.

The rearrangement joins TRBV6-1 to TRBJ2-3, with 10 positions matching TRBD2. Per the germline V gene, CDR1 is MNHNS and CDR2 is SASEGT. V lost 1 base, J lost 1 base, and 2 bases stayed unmatched. The CDR3 totals 16 residues. CDR3 DNA: TGTGCCAGCAGTGAAGGCAGCGGGAGGGGCACAGATACGCAGTATTTT. This translates into CASSEGSGRGTDTQYF.

This clone was found a few times. The chain links TRBV20-1 to TRBJ2-7, with 7 bases fitting TRBD1. V shed 6 bases, J shed 6 bases, and the junction held 2 bases outside the gene matches. CDR3 length: 10 amino acids. Per germline, CDR1 DFQATT and CDR2 SNEGSKA (reference sequence). Written as DNA, the CDR3 is TGCAGTGCGGCAGGGGGCGAGCAGTACTTC. Its translation is CSAAGGEQYF.

Concerning this clone itself: The same CDR3 also results from other DNA sequences found in this sample. This chain joins TRBV6-5 and TRBJ2-5; tentatively, D is TRBD1 (6 bases). The CDR3 is 12 amino acids. Germline V CDR1 and CDR2: MNHEY, SVGAGI. Between the trimmed V and J ends, which lost 7 bases and 5 bases, there was a span of 11 bases. CDR3 in amino acids: CASIPRGETQYF. The CDR3 coding sequence is TGTGCCAGCATTCCCAGGGGTGAGACCCAGTACTTC.

The rearrangement joins TRBV10-3 to TRBJ2-7, with D tentatively TRBD2 (6 bases). CDR3 length equals 14 residues. V lost 5 bases to trimming and J lost 4 bases, with 15 bases between them. CDR1 ENHRY and CDR2 SYGVKD come from the germline V gene. This CDR3 is CAISLFNREYEQYF. The CDR3 DNA is TGTGCCATCAGTCTATTTAACCGGGAGTACGAGCAGTACTTC.

The J gene is TRBJ2-5, the V gene TRBV24-1; maybe TRBD1 (5 bases). Germline V gives CDR1 KGHDR, CDR2 SFDVKD. V shed 5 bases and J shed 5 bases, with 11 bases lying between them. The length of the CDR3 is 13 residues. The CDR3 loop is CATSVQGRETQYF. CDR3 DNA sequence: TGTGCCACCAGTGTCCAGGGAAGGGAGACCCAGTACTTC.

This rearrangement joins TRBV29-1 to TRBJ2-3; D unclear. Germline CDR1 SQVTM, CDR2 ANQGSEA. The CDR3 has 13 residues. V was cut by 2 bases and J by 4 bases, with 10 bases left in between. The CDR3 loop is CSVERLVPDTQYF. CDR3 bases: TGCAGCGTTGAAAGGCTAGTCCCAGATACGCAGTATTTT.

CDR3 in DNA: TGTGCCAGCACACCTTCGCTAAGAACAGACGGCTACACCTTC. As protein: CASTPSLRTDGYTF. The chain combines TRBV2 with TRBJ1-2; D unresolved. Germline CDR1 reads SNHLY; CDR2 reads FYNNEI. The CDR3 consists of 14 residues. V was shortened by 7 bases and J by 8 bases, with 20 bases between the two germline ends.

This clone was counted a single time. The V gene is TRBV5-1, the J gene TRBJ1-1; TRBD1 aligns across 7 bases. This CDR3 comprises 14 residues. The germline V gene has CDR1 SGHRS and CDR2 YFSETQ. V shed 3 bases and J 0 bases; nucleotides not matched to a gene: 2. This CDR3 is CASSYDRVNTEAFF. CDR3 nucleotides: TGCGCCAGCAGCTATGACAGGGTGAACACTGAAGCTTTCTTT.

The V and J genes are TRBV9 and TRBJ2-3; D is uncertain. V was clipped by 0 bases and J by 2 bases, with 7 bases between them. Germline lookup yields CDR1 SGDLS and CDR2 YYNGEE. The CDR3 spans 14 residues. CDR3 sequence: CASSVGAITDTQYF. The CDR3 DNA reads TGTGCCAGCAGCGTAGGCGCCATCACAGATACGCAGTATTTT.

CDR3 sequence reads: CASSLVGGRGDGYTF. The CDR3 coding sequence is TGTGCCAGCAGCTTAGTCGGGGGGCGCGGGGATGGCTACACCTTC. The V gene is TRBV11-2, the J gene TRBJ1-2; possibly TRBD1 for D (6 bases). The V gene's germline CDR1 is SGHAT and CDR2 FQNNGV. The CDR3 has 15 amino acids. V lost 1 base and J lost 6, with 15 bases in between.

This clone has a single count. The rearrangement joins TRBV6-6 to TRBJ1-1; D ambiguous. Germline lookup yields CDR1 MNHNY and CDR2 SVGAGI (reference sequence). This CDR3 is 12 amino acids long. With 5 bases removed from V and 6 bases from J, the gap between germline ends came to 10 bases. Written as DNA, the CDR3 is TGTGCCAGCAGTCGATCCATGTCTGAAGCTTTCTTT. It translates to CASSRSMSEAFF.

V gene TRBV20-1 combines with J gene TRBJ1-2, with 8 bases matching TRBD1. Germline V lookup: CDR1 DFQATT, CDR2 SNEGSKA (reference sequence). This CDR3 region has 13 residues. With V trimmed by 3 bases and J by 4 bases, 4 bases remained unmatched. CDR3 sequence reads: CSASAGGTYGYTF. In DNA, the CDR3 is TGCAGTGCTAGTGCAGGGGGCACCTATGGCTACACCTTC.